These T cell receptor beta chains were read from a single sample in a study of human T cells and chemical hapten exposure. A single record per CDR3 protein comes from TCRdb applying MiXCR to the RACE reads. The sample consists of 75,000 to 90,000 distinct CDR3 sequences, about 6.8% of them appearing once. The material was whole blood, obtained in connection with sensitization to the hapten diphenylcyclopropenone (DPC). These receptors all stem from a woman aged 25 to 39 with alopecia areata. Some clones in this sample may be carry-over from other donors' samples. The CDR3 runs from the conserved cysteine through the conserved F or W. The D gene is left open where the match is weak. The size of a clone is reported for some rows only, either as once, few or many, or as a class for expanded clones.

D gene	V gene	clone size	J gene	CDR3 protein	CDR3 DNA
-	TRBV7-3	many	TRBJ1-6	CASSEGSYNSPLHF	TGTGCCAGCAGCGAAGGCTCCTATAATTCACCCCTCCACTTT
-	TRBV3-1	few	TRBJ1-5	CASSQGGGLSNQPQHF	TGTGCCAGCAGCCAAGGGGGGGGGCTTTCCAATCAGCCCCAGCATTTT
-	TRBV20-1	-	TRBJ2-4	CSATQTPGQSRGAKNIQYF	TGCAGTGCTACTCAAACACCCGGACAGTCCCGCGGGGCCAAAAACATTCAGTACTTC
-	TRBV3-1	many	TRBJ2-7	CASSQDPIGVGFRLYEQYF	TGTGCCAGCAGCCAAGATCCCATAGGCGTTGGGTTTCGCCTCTACGAGCAGTACTTC
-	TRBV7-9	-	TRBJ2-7	CASSSGLGVHYEQYF	TGTGCCAGCAGCTCGGGCCTAGGGGTCCACTACGAGCAGTACTTC
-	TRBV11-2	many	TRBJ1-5	CASSLGQYSNQPQHF	TGTGCCAGCAGCTTAGGACAGTATAGCAATCAGCCCCAGCATTTT
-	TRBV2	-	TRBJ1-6	CASSDRGNSYSPLHF	TGTGCCAGCAGTGATCGGGGAAACTCGTATTCACCCCTCCACTTT
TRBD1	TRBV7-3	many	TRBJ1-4	CASSRDRNEKLFF	TGTGCCAGCAGCCGGGACAGGAATGAAAAACTGTTTTTT
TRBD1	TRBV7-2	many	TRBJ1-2	CASSLPPGQGWDGYTF	TGTGCCAGCAGCTTACCTCCGGGACAGGGATGGGATGGCTACACCTTC
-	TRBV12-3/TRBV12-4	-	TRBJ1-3	CASTQGGGARGNTIYF	TGTGCCAGCACCCAGGGCGGGGGGGCGAGGGGAAACACCATATATTTT
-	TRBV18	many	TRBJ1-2	CASSPPGTAGYTF	TGTGCCAGCTCACCACCCGGTACCGCTGGCTACACCTTC
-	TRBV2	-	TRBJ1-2	CASSEAGFKVYGYTF	TGTGCCAGCAGTGAAGCCGGTTTCAAGGTTTATGGCTACACCTTC
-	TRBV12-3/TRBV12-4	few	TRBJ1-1	CASRSQSEYTEAFF	TGTGCCAGCAGGTCACAGTCCGAATACACTGAAGCTTTCTTT
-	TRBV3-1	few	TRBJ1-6	CASSQGRGRRPLHF	TGTGCCAGCAGCCAAGGCCGGGGGCGGAGGCCCCTCCACTTT
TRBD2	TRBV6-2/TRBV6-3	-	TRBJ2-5	CASSSPLISGQETQYF	TGTGCCAGCAGTTCTCCTCTTATTAGCGGGCAAGAGACCCAGTACTTC
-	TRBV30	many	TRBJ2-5	CAWSRLVQETQYF	TGTGCCTGGAGCCGACTCGTGCAAGAGACCCAGTACTTC
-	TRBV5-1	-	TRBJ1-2	CASSSEDGHTYGYTF	TGCGCCAGCAGCTCCGAAGACGGACACACCTATGGCTACACCTTC
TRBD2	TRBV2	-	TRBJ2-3	CASSGVSGGPVLF	TGTGCCAGCAGTGGGGTCAGCGGGGGGCCTGTACTTTTT
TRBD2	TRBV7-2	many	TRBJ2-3	CASSLALGLVSDTQYF	TGTGCCAGCAGCTTAGCCCTAGGACTAGTCTCAGATACGCAGTATTTT
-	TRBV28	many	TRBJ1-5	CASSLGGNSNQPQHF	TGTGCCAGCAGTTTGGGGGGAAATAGCAATCAGCCCCAGCATTTT
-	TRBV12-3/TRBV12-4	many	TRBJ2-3	CASTGFSTDTQYF	TGTGCCAGCACAGGGTTTAGCACAGATACGCAGTATTTT
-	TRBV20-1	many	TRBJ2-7	CSAKRDSPLTYEQYF	TGCAGTGCCAAGCGCGACAGCCCCTTAACCTACGAGCAGTACTTC
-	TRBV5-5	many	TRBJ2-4	CASSSTALAKNIQYF	TGTGCCAGCAGCTCGACAGCTCTAGCCAAAAACATTCAGTACTTC
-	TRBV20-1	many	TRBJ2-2	CSAREGNTGELFF	TGCAGTGCTAGAGAGGGTAACACCGGGGAGCTGTTTTTT
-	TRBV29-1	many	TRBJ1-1	CSGLRQMNTEAFF	TGCAGCGGATTGAGACAGATGAACACTGAAGCTTTCTTT